Listed here are 30 T cell receptor beta chains from one sample, sequenced in a study of T cells in Graves' hyperthyroidism and ophthalmopathy. Amplification targeted TCR beta CDR3 regions from RNA transcripts. During a first-round RT-PCR of the TCR CDR3, the HTBI primer set was used. One entry per CDR3 protein, called by TCRdb with MiXCR from the multiplex PCR reads. The sample carries about 570,000 distinct CDR3 sequences, about half recorded once. Specimen: peripheral blood or thyroid tissue (not recorded which). Receptors were obtained from an adult woman with Graves' disease, either hyperthyroidism or ophthalmopathy (not recorded which).

This clonotype came up many times. The chain has TRBV4-1 and TRBJ1-2, with 7 bases that match TRBD1. The germline gives CDR1 MGHRA, CDR2 YSYEKL. The CDR3 is made up of 13 amino acids. After removal of 0 bases from V and 6 bases from J, the junction contained 1 base not matched to a gene. Written as DNA, the CDR3 is TGCGCCAGCAGCCAAGAACAGGGGAATGGCTACACCTTC. As protein: CASSQEQGNGYTF.

In this sample, this clonotype turned up many times. J is TRBJ2-6 and V is TRBV5-6; tentatively, D is TRBD2 (5 bases). V was clipped by 5 bases and J by 1 base, with 10 bases between them. Germline CDR1 and CDR2: SGHDT and YYEEEE. The CDR3 totals 15 residues. The CDR3 DNA is TGTGCCAGCAGTTCTAAGCGGTCTGGGGCCAACGTCCTGACTTTC. It specifies CASSSKRSGANVLTF. Variable domain in full (rest from reference TRBV5-6 and TRBJ2-6): DAGVTQSPTHLIKTRGQQVTLRCSPKSGHDTVSWYQQALGQGPQFIFQYYEEEERQRGNFPDRFSGHQFPNYSSELNVNALLLGDSALYLCASSSKRSGANVLTFGAGSRLTVL.

This clonotype occurred many times. This chain links TRBV7-9 with TRBJ2-7, with D possibly matching TRBD2 (5 bases). CDR1 is SEHNR and CDR2 is FQNEAQ in the germline V gene (reference sequence). The CDR3 sequence is 16 residues long. V was shortened by 5 bases and J by 0 bases, with 17 bases between the two germline ends. The CDR3 region is CASSVGSPGSSYEQYF. For the CDR3, the DNA is TGTGCCAGCAGCGTAGGGTCTCCGGGGAGCTCCTACGAGCAGTACTTC.

The sample holds many counts of this clonotype. The rearrangement joins TRBV5-4 to TRBJ1-2, with TRBD1 identical over 8 bases. This CDR3 region has 12 residues. Germline CDR1 reads SGHNT; CDR2 reads YYREEE (reference sequence). Unmatched junction bases numbered 4, after V lost 7 bases and J lost 5 bases. CDR3 sequence: CASRTGLYGYTF. The CDR3 DNA sequence: TGTGCCAGCCGGACAGGGTTATATGGCTACACCTTC.

This clonotype was counted at least ten times. The rearrangement links TRBV7-9 to TRBJ1-6; no definite D call. From germline, CDR1 is SEHNR and CDR2 FQNEAQ (reference sequence). Trimming removed 1 base from V and 8 bases from J, with 9 bases in between. The CDR3 is made up of 14 amino acids. The DNA of the CDR3 is TGTGCCAGCAGCTTAGAGCCGGTCGATTCACCCCTCCACTTT. Translation gives CASSLEPVDSPLHF.

A word on this clonotype: The CDR3 does not close with the conserved phenylalanine or tryptophan, likely indicating a read error. V gene TRBV14 combines with J gene TRBJ2-7; D might be TRBD1 (6 bases). The V end was cut by 1 base, the J end by 7 bases, with 11 bases between. The CDR3 has 13 residues. The germline V gene encodes CDR1 SGHDN and CDR2 FVKESK. CDR3 nucleotides: TGTGCCAGCAGCCAAGGAGGGGGTATTGAGCAGTACCTC. Translation gives CASSQGGGIEQYL.

This sequence joins TRBV7-2 and TRBJ2-5; the D gene is possibly TRBD1 (6 bases). The V end was cut by 5 bases, the J end by 1 base, with 11 bases between. Germline V gene lookup returns CDR1 SGHTA and CDR2 FQGNSA. CDR3 length: 14 amino acids. The CDR3 sequence: CASSKPRGQETQYF. CDR3 DNA: TGTGCCAGCAGCAAGCCCAGGGGCCAAGAGACCCAGTACTTC.

The table lists this clonotype with a few counts. This sequence joins TRBV7-2 and TRBJ1-2, with 9 bases fitting TRBD1. Unmatched junction bases numbered 3, after V lost 3 bases and J lost 7 bases. Germline V gene lookup returns CDR1 SGHTA and CDR2 FQGNSA. The CDR3 covers 13 residues. The CDR3: CASSFRDRAGYTF. The CDR3 DNA reads as TGTGCCAGCAGCTTCCGGGACAGGGCTGGCTACACCTTC.

This clonotype came up many times. The chain joins TRBV20-1 to TRBJ1-1; 7 nucleotides line up with TRBD1. The CDR3 has 13 residues. CDR1 and CDR2 (germline): DFQATT, SNEGSKA (reference sequence). V gave up 4 bases and J gave up 4 bases; unmatched junction bases: 6. The DNA for the CDR3 is TGCAGTGCTAACCTCCAGGGGGGCACTGAAGCTTTCTTT. It translates to CSANLQGGTEAFF.

The V gene is TRBV9, the J gene TRBJ1-2, with D possibly matching TRBD1 (5 bases). The CDR3 covers 16 residues. The V gene's germline CDR1 is SGDLS and CDR2 YYNGEE. V lost 1 base and J 5 bases, leaving 18 bases between the germline ends. The CDR3 DNA sequence: TGTGCCAGCAGCGTAACCGACAGACCTCAACGGTATGGCTACACCTTC. This codes for CASSVTDRPQRYGYTF. The variable domain in full, completed from reference TRBV9 and TRBJ1-2, reads DSGVTQTPKHLITATGQRVTLRCSPRSGDLSVYWYQQSLDQGLQFLIQYYNGEERAKGNILERFSAQQFPDLHSELNLSSLELGDSALYFCASSVTDRPQRYGYTFGSGTRLTVV.

This rearrangement joins TRBV7-9 to TRBJ2-3; 11 positions agree with TRBD2. There are 17 residues in the CDR3. V dropped 5 bases and J dropped 4; count of bases not matched to a gene: 11. Germline V gives CDR1 SEHNR, CDR2 FQNEAQ (reference sequence). The CDR3 here is CASSPQTSGSWADTQYF. DNA of the CDR3: TGTGCCAGCAGCCCCCAAACTAGCGGGAGTTGGGCAGATACGCAGTATTTT. Full variable domain (rest looked up from reference TRBV7-9 and TRBJ2-3): DTGVSQNPRHKITKRGQNVTFRCDPISEHNRLYWYRQTLGQGPEFLTYFQNEAQLEKSRLLSDRFSAERPKGSFSTLEIQRTEQGDSAMYLCASSPQTSGSWADTQYFGPGTRLTVL.

About this clonotype itself: Here the CDR3 omits its conserved ending phenylalanine or tryptophan, so a read error is the likely source. It is unclear where the CDR3 begins or ends on the DNA, so no DNA is shown, and the CDR3 is as TCRdb lists it. The chain combines TRBV11-2 with TRBJ2-5; TRBD2 reflects the table's D call only, with no check against the DNA. The CDR3 contains 8 residues when both ends are counted. The germline gives CDR1 SGHAT, CDR2 FQNNGV. The CDR3 spells CASSSVAG.

The J gene is TRBJ2-5, the V gene TRBV11-2, with D perhaps TRBD1 (5 bases). The CDR3 is 12 amino acids. Germline V lookup: CDR1 SGHAT, CDR2 FQNNGV. Trimming pared 2 bases from V and 9 bases from J, leaving 10 bases between. The chain's CDR3 is CASSLTQGAQYF. The CDR3 DNA reads TGTGCCAGCAGCTTAACTCAAGGGGCCCAGTACTTC.

V and J are TRBV7-3 and TRBJ1-3; the D is unclear. From germline, CDR1 is SGHTA and CDR2 FQGTGA. Trimming removed 5 bases from V and 2 bases from J, with 10 bases in between. This CDR3 contains 14 residues. As DNA, the CDR3 is TGTGCCAGCAGCCCAGAGGAGCCTGGAAACACCATATATTTT. Amino acid sequence: CASSPEEPGNTIYF.

Only a few counts were recorded for this clonotype. The rearrangement uses TRBV5-1 and TRBJ2-6, with TRBD1 as a possible D gene (5 bases). Trimming removed 1 base from V and 0 bases from J, with 17 bases in between. Germline V gives CDR1 SGHRS, CDR2 YFSETQ. This CDR3 has 19 residues. The CDR3 reads CASSLRSVTTASGANVLTF. The CDR3 DNA reads TGCGCCAGCAGCTTGCGATCGGTGACGACAGCCTCTGGGGCCAACGTCCTGACTTTC.

The gene calls are TRBV20-1 and TRBJ1-2; possible D gene TRBD1, 5 bases. Between the trimmed V and J ends, which lost 0 bases and 11 bases, there was a span of 16 bases. The CDR3 loop spans 13 amino acids. CDR1 is DFQATT and CDR2 is SNEGSKA in the germline V gene (reference sequence). The DNA of the CDR3 is TGCAGTGCTAGAGATGCAGGGTATGGTGGTTACACCTTC. Protein sequence: CSARDAGYGGYTF.

The rearrangement uses TRBV25-1 and TRBJ2-6; D call uncertain. Germline loops: CDR1 MGHDK, CDR2 SYGVNS. Trimming pared 4 bases from V and 4 bases from J, leaving 11 bases between. CDR3 length: 15 residues. CDR3 protein: CASSARVLGANVLTF. CDR3 in DNA: TGTGCCAGCAGTGCTAGAGTCTTAGGGGCCAACGTCCTGACTTTC. The variable domain in full, completed from reference TRBV25-1 and TRBJ2-6, reads EADIYQTPRYLVIGTGKKITLECSQTMGHDKMYWYQQDPGMELHLIHYSYGVNSTEKGDLSSESTVSRIRTEHFPLTLESARPSHTSQYLCASSARVLGANVLTFGAGSRLTVL.

This clonotype has a count of ten or more. This sequence joins TRBV7-9 and TRBJ2-2, with D uncertain. V was clipped by 3 bases and J by 6 bases, with 8 bases between them. Germline CDR1 SEHNR, CDR2 FQNEAQ (reference sequence). This CDR3 has 13 residues. CDR3 in DNA: TGTGCCAGCAGCTTTGGTGGTGCCGGGGAGCTGTTTTTT. Residues: CASSFGGAGELFF.

This clonotype was seen at least ten times. This chain connects TRBV5-1 to TRBJ1-4; TRBD1 matches at 7 bases. The V and J ends lost 0 bases and 5 bases, in that order; junction bases with no gene match: 1. In germline, CDR1 is SGHRS, CDR2 YFSETQ. The CDR3 is 14 residues long. The CDR3: CASSLGGQNEKLFF. Written as DNA, the CDR3 is TGCGCCAGCAGCTTGGGGGGACAGAATGAAAAACTGTTTTTT.

V is TRBV5-6 and J is TRBJ1-1, with TRBD1 matching 9 bases. The V and J ends lost 4 bases and 2 bases, in that order; junction bases with no gene match: 3. Germline CDR1 is SGHDT and CDR2 is YYEEEE. The CDR3 has 14 amino acids. The CDR3 spells CASSGTGGNTEAFF. The CDR3 DNA is TGTGCCAGCAGCGGCACAGGGGGCAACACTGAAGCTTTCTTT.

With regard to this clonotype: Germline is not matched at one junction end, which may reflect a read error. The V and J genes are TRBV11-2 and TRBJ1-5, with a weak D call TRBD1 (5 bases). CDR1 and CDR2 (germline): SGHAT, FQNNGV. The CDR3 sequence is 14 residues long. CDR3 loop: CAISRGDGDQPQHF. The CDR3 nucleotides are TGTGCCATCAGCCGAGGGGACGGGGATCAGCCCCAGCATTTT.

This clonotype came up a few times. J is TRBJ1-3 and V is TRBV14; no definite D call. V lost 3 bases and J lost 0, with 12 bases in between. The CDR3 is 16 residues long. Germline values: CDR1 SGHDN, CDR2 FVKESK. The CDR3 DNA is TGTGCCAGCAGCCATCTGGGCCCGAGCTCTGGAAACACCATATATTTT. Its protein product is CASSHLGPSSGNTIYF.

The chain recombines TRBV5-1 with TRBJ2-1; 10 bases match TRBD2. Germline V lookup: CDR1 SGHRS, CDR2 YFSETQ. J lost 8 bases, V lost 4 bases, and 9 bases had no gene match. This CDR3 is built from 15 residues. CDR3 sequence: CASSQASGSIDEQFF. The CDR3 DNA sequence: TGCGCCAGCAGCCAGGCTAGCGGGAGTATCGATGAGCAGTTCTTC.

The table lists this clonotype with many counts. The junction does not match germline at one end; this may be a read error. The chain links TRBV5-1 to TRBJ2-5; D perhaps matches TRBD2 (6 bases). CDR1 SGHRS and CDR2 YFSETQ come from the germline V gene. The CDR3 has 14 amino acids. The CDR3 DNA reads as TGTGCCAGCAGTTTGGTTAGCGGCCAAGAGACCCAGTACTTC. This codes for CASSLVSGQETQYF. Supplemented by reference TRBV5-1 and TRBJ2-5, the full variable domain reads KAGVTQTPRYLIKTRGQQVTLSCSPISGHRSVSWYQQTPGQGLQFLFEYFSETQRNKGNFPGRFSGRQFSNSRSEMNVSTLELGDSALYLCASSLVSGQETQYFGPGTRLLVL.

The rearrangement uses TRBV5-1 and TRBJ2-5, with 7 positions matching TRBD1. CDR1 and CDR2 from the germline V gene are SGHRS and YFSETQ. J lost 3 bases, V lost 4 bases, and 9 bases had no gene match. The CDR3 consists of 15 residues. The CDR3 spells CASSLTTGVEETQYF. Here the CDR3 DNA reads TGCGCCAGCAGCCTGACCACAGGGGTAGAAGAGACCCAGTACTTC. The entire variable domain, with the rest obtained from reference TRBV5-1 and TRBJ2-5, is as follows: KAGVTQTPRYLIKTRGQQVTLSCSPISGHRSVSWYQQTPGQGLQFLFEYFSETQRNKGNFPGRFSGRQFSNSRSEMNVSTLELGDSALYLCASSLTTGVEETQYFGPGTRLLVL.

The sample holds many counts of this clonotype. The genes are TRBV12-3 or TRBV12-4 and TRBJ1-1; D is unresolved. The CDR3 sequence is 17 residues long. Trimming removed 6 bases at V and 0 bases at J, with 20 bases between. CDR3 bases: TGTGCCAGCAGACCCCCGTTGGCGACAAATATGAACACTGAAGCTTTCTTT. It codes for CASRPPLATNMNTEAFF.

The chain links TRBV18 to TRBJ1-4, with D maybe TRBD1 (5 bases). The germline V gene has CDR1 KGHSH and CDR2 LQKENI. This CDR3 spans 14 amino acids. Trimming pared 1 base from V and 8 bases from J, leaving 11 bases between. CDR3 sequence (DNA): TGTGCCAGCTCACCACAGGGAACAGGAGAAAAACTGTTTTTT. Amino acid sequence: CASSPQGTGEKLFF.

The chain employs TRBV7-9 and TRBJ1-4; D is possibly TRBD1 (5 bases). The CDR3 sequence is 15 residues long. From germline, CDR1 is SEHNR and CDR2 FQNEAQ (reference sequence). The V gene lost 6 bases and the J gene lost 4 bases, with 15 bases spanning the gap. In DNA, the CDR3 is TGTGCCAGCAGTTTGAGTCGGGGCGGTAATGAAAAACTGTTTTTT. It codes for CASSLSRGGNEKLFF.

The V gene is TRBV14, the J gene TRBJ1-2; D gene uncertain. V was cut by 1 base and J by 2 bases, with 5 bases left in between. The CDR3 extends over 13 amino acids. Germline V gives CDR1 SGHDN, CDR2 FVKESK. Here the CDR3 reads CASSQVENYGYTF. CDR3 nucleotides: TGTGCCAGCAGCCAAGTCGAGAACTATGGCTACACCTTC.

The chain has TRBV20-1 and TRBJ1-2, with 7 bases aligning to TRBD1. This CDR3 comprises 14 residues. Looked up from germline, CDR1 is DFQATT and CDR2 is SNEGSKA (reference sequence). The V and J ends lost 5 bases and 4 bases, in that order; junction bases with no gene match: 10. CDR3 bases: TGCAGTGCTCTCCGGGACAGAGCAATCTATGGCTACACCTTC. Translated: CSALRDRAIYGYTF.